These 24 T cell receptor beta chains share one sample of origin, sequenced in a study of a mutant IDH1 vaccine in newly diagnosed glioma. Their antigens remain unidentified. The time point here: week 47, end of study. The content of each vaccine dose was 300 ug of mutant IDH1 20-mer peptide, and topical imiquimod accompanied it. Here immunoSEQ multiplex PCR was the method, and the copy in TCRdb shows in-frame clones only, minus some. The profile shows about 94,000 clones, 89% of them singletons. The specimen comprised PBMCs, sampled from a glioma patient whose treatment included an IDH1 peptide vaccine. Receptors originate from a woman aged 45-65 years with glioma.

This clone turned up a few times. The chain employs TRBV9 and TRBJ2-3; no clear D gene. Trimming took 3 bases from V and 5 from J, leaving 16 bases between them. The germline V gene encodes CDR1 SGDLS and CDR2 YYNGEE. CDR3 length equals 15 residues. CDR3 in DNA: TGTGCCAGCAGCGAGGCCCCAAGTTTTGGAGATACGCAGTATTTT. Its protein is CASSEAPSFGDTQYF.

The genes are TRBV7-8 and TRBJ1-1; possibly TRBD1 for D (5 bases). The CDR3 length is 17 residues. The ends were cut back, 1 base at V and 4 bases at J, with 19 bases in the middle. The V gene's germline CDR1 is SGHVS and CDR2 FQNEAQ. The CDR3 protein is CASSLVSGRGIPTEAFF. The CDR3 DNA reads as TGTGCCAGCAGCTTAGTGTCGGGACGGGGGATCCCCACTGAAGCTTTCTTT.

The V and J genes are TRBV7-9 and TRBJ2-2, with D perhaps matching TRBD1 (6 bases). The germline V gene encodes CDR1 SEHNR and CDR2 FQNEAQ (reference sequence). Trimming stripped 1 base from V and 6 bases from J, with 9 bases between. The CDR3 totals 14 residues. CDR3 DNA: TGTGCCAGCAGCTTAGAACGACAGGCCGGGGAGCTGTTTTTT. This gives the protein CASSLERQAGELFF.

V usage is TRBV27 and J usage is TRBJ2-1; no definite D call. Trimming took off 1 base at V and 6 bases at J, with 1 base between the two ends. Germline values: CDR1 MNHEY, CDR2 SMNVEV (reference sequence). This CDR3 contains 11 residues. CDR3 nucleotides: TGTGCCAGCAGTTTATTCAATGAGCAGTTCTTC. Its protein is CASSLFNEQFF.

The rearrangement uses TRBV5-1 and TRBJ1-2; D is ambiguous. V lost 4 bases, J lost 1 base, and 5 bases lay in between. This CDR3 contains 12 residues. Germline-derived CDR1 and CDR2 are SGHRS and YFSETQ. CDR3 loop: CASSANNYGYTF. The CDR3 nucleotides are TGCGCCAGCAGCGCGAATAACTATGGCTACACCTTC.

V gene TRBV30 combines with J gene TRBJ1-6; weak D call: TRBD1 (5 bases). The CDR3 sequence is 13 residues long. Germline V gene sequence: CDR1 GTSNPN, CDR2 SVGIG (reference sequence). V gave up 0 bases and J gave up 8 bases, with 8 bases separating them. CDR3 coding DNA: TGTGCCTGGAGTGTACAAGGGGATTCACCCCTCCACTTT. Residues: CAWSVQGDSPLHF.

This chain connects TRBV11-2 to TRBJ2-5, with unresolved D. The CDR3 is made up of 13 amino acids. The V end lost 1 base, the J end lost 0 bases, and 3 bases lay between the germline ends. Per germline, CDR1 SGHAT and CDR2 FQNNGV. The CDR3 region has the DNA TGTGCCAGCAGCTTAGGGTACCAAGAGACCCAGTACTTC. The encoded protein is CASSLGYQETQYF.

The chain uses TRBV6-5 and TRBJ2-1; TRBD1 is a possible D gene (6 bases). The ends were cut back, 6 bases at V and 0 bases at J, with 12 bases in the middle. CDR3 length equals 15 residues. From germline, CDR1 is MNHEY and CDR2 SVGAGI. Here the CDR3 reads CASSLGTPSYNEQFF. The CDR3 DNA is TGTGCCAGCAGCCTCGGGACACCCTCCTACAATGAGCAGTTCTTC.

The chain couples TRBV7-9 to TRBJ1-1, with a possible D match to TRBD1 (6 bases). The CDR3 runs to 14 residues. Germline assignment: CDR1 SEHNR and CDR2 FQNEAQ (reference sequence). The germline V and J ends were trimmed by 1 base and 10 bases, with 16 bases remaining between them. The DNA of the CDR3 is TGTGCCAGCAGCTTAGTGCGGGGGGCTGAAGGAGCTTTCTTT. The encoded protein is CASSLVRGAEGAFF.

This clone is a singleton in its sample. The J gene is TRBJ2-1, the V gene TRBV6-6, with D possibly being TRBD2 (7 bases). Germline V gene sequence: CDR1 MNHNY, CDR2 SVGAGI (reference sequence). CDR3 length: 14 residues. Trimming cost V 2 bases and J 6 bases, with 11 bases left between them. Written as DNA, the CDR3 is TGTGCCAGCAGTTACGCAGGGGAGGGCAATGAGCAGTTCTTC. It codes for CASSYAGEGNEQFF.

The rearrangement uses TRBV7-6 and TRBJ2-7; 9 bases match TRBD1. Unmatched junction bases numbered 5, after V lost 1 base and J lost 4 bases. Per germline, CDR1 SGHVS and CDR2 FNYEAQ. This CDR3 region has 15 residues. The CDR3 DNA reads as TGTGCCAGCAGCTTAGAACAGGGGGCGTGGTACGAGCAGTACTTC. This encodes CASSLEQGAWYEQYF.

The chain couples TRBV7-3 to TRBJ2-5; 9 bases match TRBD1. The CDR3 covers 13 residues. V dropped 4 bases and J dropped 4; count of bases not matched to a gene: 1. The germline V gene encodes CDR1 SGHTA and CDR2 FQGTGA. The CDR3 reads CASSWGQGETQYF. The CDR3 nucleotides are TGTGCCAGCAGCTGGGGACAGGGAGAGACCCAGTACTTC.

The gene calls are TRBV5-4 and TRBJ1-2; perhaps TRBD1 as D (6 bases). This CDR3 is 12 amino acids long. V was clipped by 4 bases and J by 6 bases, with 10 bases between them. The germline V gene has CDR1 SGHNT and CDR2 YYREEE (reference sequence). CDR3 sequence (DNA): TGTGCCAGCAGCCATTCAGGGGATGGCTACACCTTC. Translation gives CASSHSGDGYTF.

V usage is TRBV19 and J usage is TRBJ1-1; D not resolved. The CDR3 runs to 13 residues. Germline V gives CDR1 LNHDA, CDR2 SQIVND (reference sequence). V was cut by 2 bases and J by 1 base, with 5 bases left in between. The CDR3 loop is CASSIKGNTEAFF. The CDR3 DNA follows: TGTGCCAGTAGTATAAAGGGGAACACTGAAGCTTTCTTT.

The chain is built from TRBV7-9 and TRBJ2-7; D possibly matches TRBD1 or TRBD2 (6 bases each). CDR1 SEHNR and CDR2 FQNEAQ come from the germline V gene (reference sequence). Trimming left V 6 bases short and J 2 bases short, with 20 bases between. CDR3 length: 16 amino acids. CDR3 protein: CASSKWRGDIAYEQYF. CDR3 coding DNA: TGTGCCAGCAGTAAATGGAGGGGGGACATCGCCTACGAGCAGTACTTC.

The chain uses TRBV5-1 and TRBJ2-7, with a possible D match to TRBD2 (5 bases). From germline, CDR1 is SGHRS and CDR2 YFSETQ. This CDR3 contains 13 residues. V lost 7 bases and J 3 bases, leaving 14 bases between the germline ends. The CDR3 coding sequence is TGCGCCAGCTCCCCCAGCGGCTTCTACGAGCAGTACTTC. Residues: CASSPSGFYEQYF.

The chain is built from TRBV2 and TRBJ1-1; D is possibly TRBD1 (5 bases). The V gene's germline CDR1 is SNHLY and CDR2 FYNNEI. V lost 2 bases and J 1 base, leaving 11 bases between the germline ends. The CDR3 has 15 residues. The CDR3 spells CASSELGGGNTEAFF. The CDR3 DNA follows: TGTGCCAGCAGTGAATTGGGGGGAGGGAACACTGAAGCTTTCTTT.

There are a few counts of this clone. The chain's CDR3 is CSVRKGTSGLLTQYF. In DNA form, the CDR3 reads TGCAGCGTTAGAAAGGGGACTAGCGGGTTGTTGACCCAGTACTTC. This chain joins TRBV29-1 and TRBJ2-5, with 12 bases fitting TRBD2. This CDR3 has 15 amino acids. Per germline, CDR1 SQVTM and CDR2 ANQGSEA. V lost 5 bases to trimming and J lost 7 bases; unmatched junction nucleotides: 11.

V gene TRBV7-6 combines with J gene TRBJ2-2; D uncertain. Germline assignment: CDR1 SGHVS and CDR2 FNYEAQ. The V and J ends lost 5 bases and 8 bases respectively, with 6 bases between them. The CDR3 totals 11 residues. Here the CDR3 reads CASSPVGELFF. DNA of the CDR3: TGTGCCAGCAGCCCAGTAGGGGAGCTGTTTTTT.

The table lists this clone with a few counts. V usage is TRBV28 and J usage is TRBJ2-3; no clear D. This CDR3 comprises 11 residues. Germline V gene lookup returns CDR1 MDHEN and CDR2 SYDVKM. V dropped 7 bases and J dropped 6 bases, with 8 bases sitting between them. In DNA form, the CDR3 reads TGTGCCAGCACCAAAAGCGATACGCAGTATTTT. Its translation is CASTKSDTQYF.

Here the CDR3 reads CASRTGTGTGELFF. The CDR3 DNA follows: TGTGCCAGCAGGACCGGGACAGGGACCGGGGAGCTGTTTTTT. The V and J genes are TRBV2 and TRBJ2-2; 9 bases line up with TRBD1. The germline CDR1 and CDR2 sequences are SNHLY and FYNNEI. The CDR3 spans 14 residues. V shed 6 bases, J shed 5 bases, and the junction held 4 bases outside the gene matches. Supplemented by reference TRBV2 and TRBJ2-2, the full variable domain reads EPEVTQTPSHQVTQMGQEVILRCVPISNHLYFYWYRQILGQKVEFLVSFYNNEISEKSEIFDDQFSVERPDGSNFTLKIRSTKLEDSAMYFCASRTGTGTGELFFGEGSRLTVL.

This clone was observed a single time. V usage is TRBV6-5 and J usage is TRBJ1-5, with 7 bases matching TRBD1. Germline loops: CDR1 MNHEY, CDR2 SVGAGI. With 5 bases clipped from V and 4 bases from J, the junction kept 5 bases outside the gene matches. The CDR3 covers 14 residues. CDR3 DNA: TGTGCCAGCAGTGCGACAGGGAGGAATCAGCCCCAGCATTTT. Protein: CASSATGRNQPQHF.

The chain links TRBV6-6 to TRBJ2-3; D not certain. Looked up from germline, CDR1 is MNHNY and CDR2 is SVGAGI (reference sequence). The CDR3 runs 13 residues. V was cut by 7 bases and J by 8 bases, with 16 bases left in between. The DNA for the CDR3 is TGTGCCAGCATAGAAGGTTATTGGGGTACGCAGTATTTT. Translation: CASIEGYWGTQYF.

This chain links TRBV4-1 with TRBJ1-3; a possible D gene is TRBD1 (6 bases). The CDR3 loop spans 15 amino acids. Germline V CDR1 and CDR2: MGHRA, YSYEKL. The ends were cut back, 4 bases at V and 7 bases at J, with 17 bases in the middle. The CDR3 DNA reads TGCGCCAGCAGCCTAGGGCGGTGGGGGCCTAACACCATATATTTT. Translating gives CASSLGRWGPNTIYF.